A single sample gave rise to the 4 T cell receptor beta chains below, sequenced in a study of shared T cell receptors in the human thymus. The table came from immunoSEQ multiplex PCR; TCRdb's copy has only in-frame clones and leaves some out. In the table there are under 700,000 clones, approximately 78% of which are singletons. The sample also formed part of further work on human thymus T cells.

The sample comprised thymocytes. The origin of the receptors is a boy under two years old with a congenital heart defect.

A few counts support this clone. V usage is TRBV7-2 and J usage is TRBJ2-7; 8 bases agree with TRBD2. V trimming: 4 bases; J trimming: 5 bases; junction bases outside the gene matches: 4. From germline, CDR1 is SGHTA and CDR2 FQGNSA. The CDR3 covers 13 residues. This chain's CDR3 is CASSSAGGHEQYF. The CDR3 bases are TGTGCCAGCAGCTCTGCGGGAGGCCACGAGCAGTACTTC. The full variable domain, completed using reference TRBV7-2 and TRBJ2-7, is GAGVSQSPSNKVTEKGKDVELRCDPISGHTALYWYRQSLGQGLEFLIYFQGNSAPDKSGLPSDRFSAERTGGSVSTLTIQRTQQEDSAVYLCASSSAGGHEQYFGPGTRLTVT.

This clone was counted a single time. CDR3 in amino acids: CASTYREGAKNIQYF. The CDR3 bases are TGTGCCAGCACATACAGGGAGGGGGCCAAAAACATTCAGTACTTC. This chain uses TRBV6-1 with TRBJ2-4; TRBD2 is a possible D gene (7 bases). Germline V CDR1 and CDR2: MNHNS, SASEGT. The V end lost 7 bases, the J end lost 1 base, and 14 bases lay between the germline ends. This CDR3 spans 15 amino acids.

There are a few counts of this clone. The rearrangement uses TRBV6-1 and TRBJ1-5; no reliable D call. CDR3 length: 14 amino acids. Germline CDR1 reads MNHNS; CDR2 reads SASEGT. Deletions cut 2 bases from V and 7 bases from J, with 12 bases between. The CDR3 DNA reads as TGTGCCAGCAGTGAAAAGGCACCACAGCAGCCCCAGCATTTT. Encoded protein: CASSEKAPQQPQHF.

V gene TRBV5-5 combines with J gene TRBJ1-5, with D perhaps matching TRBD1 (5 bases). Trimming pared 4 bases from V and 2 bases from J, leaving 22 bases between. Germline CDR1 is SGHKS and CDR2 is YYEKEE (reference sequence). The CDR3 sequence is 18 residues long. The CDR3 DNA reads TGTGCCAGCAGCCCGAAAAAAACCGTGACAGCAGGCAATCAGCCCCAGCATTTT. Protein sequence: CASSPKKTVTAGNQPQHF. Drawing the rest from reference TRBV5-5 and TRBJ1-5, the complete variable domain is DAGVTQSPTHLIKTRGQQVTLRCSPISGHKSVSWYQQVLGQGPQFIFQYYEKEERGRGNFPDRFSARQFPNYSSELNVNALLLGDSALYLCASSPKKTVTAGNQPQHFGDGTRLSIL.